This T cell receptor (beta chain) was captured by sequencing in a study of OX40 agonist ivuxolimab in advanced cancers. Study context: Ivuxolimab, an agonist antibody against OX40 (CD134), was given to patients. Prior therapy, whether anti-PD-1, anti-PD-L1 or anti-CTLA-4, was allowed, and roughly 40% had some.

Comments on this clone: Its target is not known.

Per germline, CDR1 SQVTM and CDR2 ANQGSEA. The CDR3 is 13 amino acids. The V and J ends lost 8 bases and 4 bases, in that order; junction bases with no gene match: 10. General study points: By week 6 at 0.1 to 3.0 mg/kg, blood CD4+ and CD8+ T cells had expanded clonally.

Profiled with immunoSEQ multiplex PCR; TCRdb holds only in-frame clones, not every one. The table shows under 70,000 clones, with 86% occurring only once. The source of this sequence is an adult with an advanced solid tumor such as melanoma, head and neck, liver or kidney cancer. Sequences were derived from CD4+ or CD8+ T cells sorted from blood, sampled in a trial of the OX40 agonist ivuxolimab. This chain connects TRBV29-1 to TRBJ2-5, with TRBD2 identical over 7 bases. The CDR3 nucleotides read TGCAGCCTCCAGGCTAGCGGATTAGAGACCCAGTACTTC. This encodes CSLQASGLETQYF.